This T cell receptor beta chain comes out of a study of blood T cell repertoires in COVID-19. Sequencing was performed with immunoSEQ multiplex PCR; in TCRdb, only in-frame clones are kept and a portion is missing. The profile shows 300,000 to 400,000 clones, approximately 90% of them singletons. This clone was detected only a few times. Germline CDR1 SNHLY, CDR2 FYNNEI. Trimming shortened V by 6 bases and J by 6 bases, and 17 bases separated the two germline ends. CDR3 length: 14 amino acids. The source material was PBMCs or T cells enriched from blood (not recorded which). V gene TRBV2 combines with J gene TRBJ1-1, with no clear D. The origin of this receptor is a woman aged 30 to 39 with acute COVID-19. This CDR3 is CASRPELTGSEAFF. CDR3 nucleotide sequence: TGTGCCAGCAGGCCGGAGCTCACGGGGTCTGAAGCTTTCTTT.